The rows below give T cell receptor beta chains drawn from one sample of a study of blood T cell repertoires in COVID-19. Produced via immunoSEQ multiplex PCR; TCRdb's table is partial and in-frame only. This sample yields approximately 70,000 clones, of which 76% are seen a single time; 15% belongs to the top ten. Sequencing input: peripheral blood. The receptors were sampled from a man aged 55 to 69 with COVID-19, enrolled during active disease. The conserved cysteine and the conserved F or W are not part of the CDR3 here.

cdr3_aa,v_call,j_call
AGRNDRWGYT,TRBV2,TRBJ1-2
ASSTYRAENNEQF,TRBV6-4,TRBJ2-1
ASSLSGEETQY,TRBV5-1,TRBJ2-5
ASSPGLDGYEQY,TRBV13,TRBJ2-7
ASSVQGSTEAF,TRBV9,TRBJ1-1
ASSEAVSPGQSYEQY,TRBV6-1,TRBJ2-7
AWSLEAGELF,TRBV30,TRBJ2-2
ASSFAGVAF,TRBV6-6,TRBJ1-1
ASRGDSYEQY,TRBV2,TRBJ2-7
AWSVPGSLNSPLH,TRBV30,TRBJ1-6
ASSFRGMWNNEQF,TRBV28,TRBJ2-1
ASSPGLRGEKLF,TRBV11-2,TRBJ1-4
ASSMQGQTYEQY,TRBV19,TRBJ2-7
SVVAGQGYEQY,TRBV29-1,TRBJ2-7
ASSSDSNTQY,TRBV7-3,TRBJ2-3
ASSLPGAGETQY,TRBV28,TRBJ2-5
AISSGSGGDNTQY,TRBV10-3,TRBJ2-3
ASSSLSGSEQGTQY,TRBV5-6,TRBJ2-3
AISTQDYEQY,TRBV10-3,TRBJ2-7
ASSLFQTGGEIAGELF,TRBV28,TRBJ2-2
ASSLSSAGGPNEQF,TRBV27,TRBJ2-1
AWSRAAGGPNTQY,TRBV30,TRBJ2-3
ASSPFYEGGELF,TRBV19,TRBJ2-2
ASSLDEGRGGTQY,TRBV5-1,TRBJ2-5
ASSPGTGNQPQH,TRBV27,TRBJ1-5
ASSIGRDYTGELF,TRBV19,TRBJ2-2
ASSLGQLNTGELF,TRBV7-3,TRBJ2-2